This passage covers 6 T cell receptor beta chains from one sample sequenced in a study of shared clonotypes between healthy human individuals. The table came from immunoSEQ multiplex PCR; TCRdb's copy has only in-frame clones and leaves some out. This table holds 730,000 or so clones, 72% found once. The sample comprised memory CD4+ T cells sorted from blood. This sample's subset: CD45RA-negative fraction. The receptors derive from a woman aged 25-40 years in good health.

This chain joins TRBV2 and TRBJ2-7; 10 nucleotides match TRBD2. J lost 3 bases, V lost 6 bases, and 8 bases had no gene match. This CDR3 contains 15 residues. CDR1 and CDR2 (germline): SNHLY, FYNNEI. The CDR3 loop reads CASSASGSGNYEQYF. The CDR3, as DNA: TGTGCCAGCAGCGCTAGCGGGAGTGGTAACTACGAGCAGTACTTC.

The rearrangement links TRBV2 to TRBJ2-2; 7 positions agree with TRBD1. The V and J ends lost 3 bases and 6 bases, in that order; junction bases with no gene match: 4. The CDR3 consists of 14 residues. In germline, CDR1 is SNHLY, CDR2 FYNNEI. CDR3 nucleotides: TGTGCCAGCAGTGATAACAGGGGTCCCGGGGAGCTGTTTTTT. This codes for CASSDNRGPGELFF. The whole variable domain, remainder taken from reference TRBV2 and TRBJ2-2, is EPEVTQTPSHQVTQMGQEVILRCVPISNHLYFYWYRQILGQKVEFLVSFYNNEISEKSEIFDDQFSVERPDGSNFTLKIRSTKLEDSAMYFCASSDNRGPGELFFGEGSRLTVL.

The genes are TRBV11-2 and TRBJ1-5; no firm D call. With 6 bases removed from V and 4 bases from J, the gap between germline ends came to 16 bases. Germline V gives CDR1 SGHAT, CDR2 FQNNGV. This CDR3 contains 15 residues. The DNA of the CDR3 is TGTGCCAGCAGTTCTACAGTTCTAGTTAATCAGCCCCAGCATTTT. This translates into CASSSTVLVNQPQHF.

V gene TRBV19 combines with J gene TRBJ1-5; D not resolved. This CDR3 comprises 14 residues. V gave up 5 bases and J gave up 4 bases, with 12 bases separating them. Germline V gene lookup returns CDR1 LNHDA and CDR2 SQIVND (reference sequence). In nucleotides, the CDR3 is TGTGCCAGTAGTCCAGTCGTCCTGAATCAGCCCCAGCATTTT. Protein product: CASSPVVLNQPQHF.

The chain carries TRBV5-4 and TRBJ2-1; 9 bases line up with TRBD1. The CDR3 length is 14 residues. The ends lost 4 bases at V and 5 bases at J; junction bases unmatched: 4. Germline CDR1 SGHNT, CDR2 YYREEE (reference sequence). CDR3 sequence: CASSRDRDHNEQFF. CDR3 coding DNA: TGTGCCAGCAGCCGGGACAGGGACCACAATGAGCAGTTCTTC.

The chain recombines TRBV27 with TRBJ2-7, with D perhaps assigned TRBD1 or TRBD2 (6 bases each). Germline CDR1 MNHEY, CDR2 SMNVEV (reference sequence). This CDR3 contains 15 residues. V lost 5 bases to trimming and J lost 5 bases, with 19 bases between them. CDR3 sequence reads: CASSANDLGGDEQYF. In DNA, the CDR3 is TGTGCCAGCAGTGCCAATGATTTGGGGGGCGACGAGCAGTACTTC.